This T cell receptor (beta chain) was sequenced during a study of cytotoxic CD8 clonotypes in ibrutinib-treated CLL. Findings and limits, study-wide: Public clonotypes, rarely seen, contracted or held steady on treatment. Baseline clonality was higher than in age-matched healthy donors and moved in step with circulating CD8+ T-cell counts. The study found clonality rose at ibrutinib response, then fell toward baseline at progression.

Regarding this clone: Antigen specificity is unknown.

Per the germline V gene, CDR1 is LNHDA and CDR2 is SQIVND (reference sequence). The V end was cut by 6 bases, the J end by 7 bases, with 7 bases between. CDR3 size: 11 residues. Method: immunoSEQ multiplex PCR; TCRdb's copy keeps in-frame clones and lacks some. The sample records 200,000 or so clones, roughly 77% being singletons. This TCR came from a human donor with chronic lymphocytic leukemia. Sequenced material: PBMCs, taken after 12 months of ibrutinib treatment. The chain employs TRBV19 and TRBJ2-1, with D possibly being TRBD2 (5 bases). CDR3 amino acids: CASRGRNEQFF. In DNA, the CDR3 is TGTGCCAGTAGAGGGAGAAATGAGCAGTTCTTC.